These 23 T cell receptor beta chains originate from one sample sequenced in a study of control samples from healthy donors and cancer patients. Data came from immunoSEQ multiplex PCR; TCRdb stores just in-frame clones and leaves some out. In the table there are fewer than 90,000 clones, around 87% of which are singletons. The sample taken for sequencing was blood. These receptors all come from a man in his forties or fifties in good health.

The chain links TRBV16 to TRBJ2-7; 7 bases are shared with TRBD1. CDR1 is KGHSY, CDR2 FQNENV, per germline. V lost 4 bases to trimming and J lost 1 base; unmatched junction nucleotides: 4. The CDR3 sequence is 14 residues long. The CDR3 sequence: CASSPRQGSYEQYF. In DNA form, the CDR3 reads TGTGCCAGCAGCCCCAGACAGGGTTCCTACGAGCAGTACTTC.

The genes are TRBV7-3 and TRBJ1-2; 7 nucleotides line up with TRBD1. CDR3 length: 14 residues. With V trimmed by 5 bases and J by 5 bases, 8 bases remained unmatched. CDR1 is SGHTA and CDR2 is FQGTGA in the germline V gene. CDR3 in DNA: TGTGCCAGCAGCGTAAAGGGACAGAGATATGGCTACACCTTC. Its translation: CASSVKGQRYGYTF.

This chain links TRBV28 with TRBJ2-7; TRBD1 matches 9 bases. Trimming took 5 bases from V and 2 from J; bases not matched to a gene: 4. The CDR3 has 14 residues. Germline values: CDR1 MDHEN, CDR2 SYDVKM. The CDR3 DNA reads as TGTGCCAGCAGTCCGGACAGGGGAGCCTACGAGCAGTACGTC. Translation: CASSPDRGAYEQYV.

The chain combines TRBV18 with TRBJ1-6; 8 bases match TRBD1. This CDR3 has 13 residues. The V and J ends lost 6 bases and 10 bases, in that order; junction bases with no gene match: 5. The germline gives CDR1 KGHSH, CDR2 LQKENI. The CDR3 DNA reads TGTGCCAGCTCCCCGGACAGGGAATCACCCCTCCACTTT. Protein sequence: CASSPDRESPLHF.

This chain links TRBV7-4 with TRBJ1-5, with D possibly TRBD1 on 5 matching bases. Germline loops: CDR1 SGHVT, CDR2 SQSDAQ. The V gene lost 3 bases and the J gene lost 10 bases, with 22 bases spanning the gap. This CDR3 contains 16 residues. In DNA, the CDR3 is TGTGCCAGCAGCTTGGGTGGTGCGGGGCCCTGCAGCCCCCAGCATTTT. Protein sequence: CASSLGGAGPCSPQHF.

V usage is TRBV7-6 and J usage is TRBJ2-1; unclear D gene. Looked up from germline, CDR1 is SGHVS and CDR2 is FNYEAQ. The CDR3 sequence is 16 residues long. Trimming took off 0 bases at V and 8 bases at J, with 17 bases between the two ends. The CDR3 sequence: CASSLAPDSTRDEQFF. The CDR3 bases are TGTGCCAGCAGCTTAGCGCCGGATTCCACAAGGGATGAGCAGTTCTTC.

J is TRBJ2-3 and V is TRBV14, with TRBD2 as a possible D gene (6 bases). The CDR3 has 16 amino acids. Trimming removed 4 bases from V and 5 bases from J, with 19 bases in between. The germline gives CDR1 SGHDN, CDR2 FVKESK. The CDR3 here is CASSLWGLLMGDTQYF. Here the CDR3 DNA reads TGTGCCAGCAGCCTCTGGGGACTCCTTATGGGAGATACGCAGTATTTT.

This clone was counted once. V gene TRBV7-2 combines with J gene TRBJ2-1, with D hard to call. The V gene's germline CDR1 is SGHTA and CDR2 FQGNSA. The length of the CDR3 is 13 residues. The V end was cut by 5 bases, the J end by 13 bases, with 18 bases between. The CDR3 protein is CASSLRVGHGQFF. The CDR3 nucleotides read TGTGCCAGCAGCCTCCGGGTTGGGCACGGACAGTTCTTC.

The chain is built from TRBV6-1 and TRBJ1-5; a possible D gene is TRBD1 (5 bases). V dropped 0 bases and J dropped 1 base, with 13 bases sitting between them. Per the germline V gene, CDR1 is MNHNS and CDR2 is SASEGT. CDR3 size: 17 residues. CDR3 protein: CASSEAPGTASNQPQHF. DNA of the CDR3: TGTGCCAGCAGTGAAGCCCCAGGGACGGCAAGCAATCAGCCCCAGCATTTT.

The V call is TRBV5-1, the J call TRBJ2-3, with 10 bases fitting TRBD2. This CDR3 contains 18 residues. Losses at the gene ends were 1 base for V and 0 bases for J; bases not matched to a gene: 8. Per the germline V gene, CDR1 is SGHRS and CDR2 is YFSETQ. CDR3 residues: CASSLFTSGARSTDTQYF. As DNA, the CDR3 is TGCGCCAGCAGCTTGTTTACTAGCGGGGCCCGGAGCACAGATACGCAGTATTTT.

This chain joins TRBV18 and TRBJ1-2; D unclear. V gave up 1 base and J gave up 3 bases, with 6 bases separating them. The germline CDR1 and CDR2 sequences are KGHSH and LQKENI. The CDR3 has 13 amino acids. The CDR3 DNA reads as TGTGCCAGCTCACCACAGGGATACTATGGCTACACCTTC. Translating gives CASSPQGYYGYTF. The whole variable domain, filled in from reference TRBV18 and TRBJ1-2, reads NAGVMQNPRHLVRRRGQEARLRCSPMKGHSHVYWYRQLPEEGLKFMVYLQKENIIDESGMPKERFSAEFPKEGPSILRIQQVVRGDSAAYFCASSPQGYYGYTFGSGTRLTVV.

The chain combines TRBV2 with TRBJ1-2; 8 bases are shared with TRBD1. Per germline, CDR1 SNHLY and CDR2 FYNNEI. J was trimmed by 5 bases and V by 1 base; bases with no gene match: 3. This CDR3 has 14 residues. The CDR3 nucleotides are TGTGCCAGCAGTGAAGGGACAGGGTCTTATGGCTACACCTTC. Residues: CASSEGTGSYGYTF.

The genes are TRBV2 and TRBJ2-1, with 9 bases fitting TRBD1. With 5 bases clipped from V and 0 bases from J, the junction kept 8 bases outside the gene matches. CDR3 length: 17 amino acids. Germline V gene lookup returns CDR1 SNHLY and CDR2 FYNNEI. CDR3 loop: CASSSRQGVSSYNEQFF. CDR3 DNA: TGTGCCAGCAGTTCGCGACAGGGGGTAAGCTCCTACAATGAGCAGTTCTTC.

J is TRBJ2-5 and V is TRBV6-2 or TRBV6-3; D gene ambiguous. Germline CDR1 is MNHEY and CDR2 is SVGEGT. CDR3 size: 15 residues. V dropped 6 bases and J dropped 5 bases, with 19 bases sitting between them. The DNA for the CDR3 is TGTGCCAGCAGCCCGATAGACGGAATGGGGGAGACCCAGTACTTC. Translating it yields CASSPIDGMGETQYF.

This chain connects TRBV6-2 or TRBV6-3 to TRBJ1-5; 11 nucleotides align to TRBD1. V lost 5 bases and J lost 7; bases outside the gene matches: 7. Germline V lookup: CDR1 MNHEY, CDR2 SVGEGT. The CDR3 has 15 amino acids. CDR3 residues: CASSRGTGGDQPQHF. The CDR3 nucleotides are TGTGCCAGCAGTCGTGGGACAGGGGGAGACCAGCCCCAGCATTTT.

The chain carries TRBV9 and TRBJ1-3; D not certain. The germline CDR1 and CDR2 sequences are SGDLS and YYNGEE. V gave up 0 bases and J gave up 4 bases, with 11 bases separating them. The CDR3 contains 15 residues. The CDR3 bases are TGTGCCAGCAGCGTAGCTAATGGAGAGGGAAACACCATATATTTT. Encoded protein: CASSVANGEGNTIYF. Full variable domain (outside the CDR3, taken from reference TRBV9 and TRBJ1-3): DSGVTQTPKHLITATGQRVTLRCSPRSGDLSVYWYQQSLDQGLQFLIQYYNGEERAKGNILERFSAQQFPDLHSELNLSSLELGDSALYFCASSVANGEGNTIYFGEGSWLTVV.

The V call is TRBV7-2, the J call TRBJ2-3; 12 positions match TRBD2. J gave up 7 bases and V 4 bases, and 6 bases lay outside the gene matches. The length of the CDR3 is 15 residues. Germline V gives CDR1 SGHTA, CDR2 FQGNSA. The CDR3 reads CASSSGLAGLNTQYF. The CDR3 DNA reads as TGTGCCAGCAGCTCCGGACTAGCGGGGCTGAATACGCAGTATTTT.

J is TRBJ2-3 and V is TRBV3-1 (or the pseudogene TRBV3-2); D may be TRBD2 (5 bases). CDR3 length: 15 amino acids. Germline V gene data show CDR1 as LGHDT and CDR2 as YNNKEL (reference sequence). Deletions cut 4 bases from V and 0 bases from J, with 11 bases between. The CDR3 loop is CASSRSGLSTDTQYF. The CDR3 bases are TGTGCCAGCAGCCGTTCCGGACTGAGCACAGATACGCAGTATTTT.

For the CDR3, the DNA is TGTGCCAGCAGCGCTAGTACAAACACTGAAGCTTTCTTT. Protein product: CASSASTNTEAFF. The chain combines TRBV7-8 with TRBJ1-1; no clear D gene. The germline V gene has CDR1 SGHVS and CDR2 FQNEAQ. This CDR3 has 13 amino acids. V was clipped by 5 bases and J by 2 bases, with 9 bases between them. The full variable domain, rest sourced from reference TRBV7-8 and TRBJ1-1, is GAGVSQSPRYKVAKRGQDVALRCDPISGHVSLFWYQQALGQGPEFLTYFQNEAQLDKSGLPSDRFFAERPEGSVSTLKIQRTQQEDSAVYLCASSASTNTEAFFGQGTRLTVV.

This chain links TRBV10-3 with TRBJ2-1; D ambiguous. The V end was cut by 4 bases, the J end by 6 bases, with 13 bases between. The CDR3 totals 14 residues. Germline loops: CDR1 ENHRY, CDR2 SYGVKD. CDR3 residues: CAISAEANSNEQFF. The CDR3 DNA is TGTGCCATCAGTGCAGAAGCGAATTCCAATGAGCAGTTCTTC.

The genes are TRBV9 and TRBJ2-5; 8 bases agree with TRBD2. This CDR3 contains 15 residues. V trimming: 6 bases; J trimming: 5 bases; junction bases outside the gene matches: 12. In germline, CDR1 is SGDLS, CDR2 YYNGEE. For the CDR3, the DNA is TGTGCCAGCACCACGGGAGGGGGGGCCGTGGAGACCCAGTACTTC. It yields the protein CASTTGGGAVETQYF. The full variable domain, its missing parts supplied by reference TRBV9 and TRBJ2-5, is DSGVTQTPKHLITATGQRVTLRCSPRSGDLSVYWYQQSLDQGLQFLIQYYNGEERAKGNILERFSAQQFPDLHSELNLSSLELGDSALYFCASTTGGGAVETQYFGPGTRLLVL.

The chain has TRBV5-1 and TRBJ1-1; 9 bases fit TRBD1. This CDR3 contains 16 residues. With 5 bases clipped from V and 6 bases from J, the junction kept 14 bases outside the gene matches. CDR1 and CDR2 (germline): SGHRS, YFSETQ. The CDR3 DNA sequence: TGCGCCAGCAGACTTGCCGGGACAGGGACCGACCCTGAAGCTTTCTTT. This translates into CASRLAGTGTDPEAFF.

Only one count was recorded for this clone. This chain connects TRBV6-4 to TRBJ2-1, with 9 bases lining up with TRBD1. The CDR3 has 14 residues. The germline CDR1 and CDR2 sequences are MRHNA and SNTAGT. V shed 6 bases and J 6 bases; nucleotides not matched to a gene: 6. CDR3 sequence (DNA): TGTGCCAGCAGCCCCGGGACAGGGCCCAATGAGCAGTTCTTC. As protein: CASSPGTGPNEQFF.